These 10 T cell receptor beta chains were sequenced from one sample in a study of spatial heterogeneity in lung cancer. Their recognized antigens are unknown. Overall study results and limits: Tumors with more nonsynonymous mutations had more expanded intratumoral alpha and beta TCRs.

TCRdb itself ran the 5' RACE reads through MiXCR, one entry per CDR3 protein. The data contain about 17,000 distinct CDR3 sequences, roughly 6.2% of them singletons. Time point given: sample taken at primary tumor resection. Source: lung tumor tissue, taken at surgery. These TCRs come from a male donor with early-stage non-small cell lung cancer.

This clonotype was seen ten or more times. As DNA, the CDR3 is TGTGCCAGCCGGGACAAGGGCTTCTCAAACATTCAGTACTTC. This codes for CASRDKGFSNIQYF. V gene TRBV27 combines with J gene TRBJ2-4; tentatively, D is TRBD1 (6 bases). CDR1 and CDR2 (germline): MNHEY, SMNVEV (reference sequence). Trimming pared 8 bases from V and 6 bases from J, leaving 17 bases between. The CDR3 runs to 14 residues.

This clonotype was observed many times. V is TRBV6-5 and J is TRBJ2-1; D is undetermined. V was pared by 6 bases and J by 8 bases, with 8 bases between. The CDR3 is 11 residues long. Germline assignment: CDR1 MNHEY and CDR2 SVGAGI. Here the CDR3 DNA reads TGTGCCAGCAGGGAGAATTATGAGCAGTTCTTC. It translates to CASRENYEQFF.

This clonotype was recorded many times. This chain joins TRBV6-6 and TRBJ2-3, with D unclear. The CDR3 is made up of 14 amino acids. The germline V gene encodes CDR1 MNHNY and CDR2 SVGAGI (reference sequence). The ends were cut back, 5 bases at V and 4 bases at J, with 13 bases in the middle. The chain's CDR3 is CASSPLGASDTQYF. The CDR3 DNA follows: TGTGCCAGCAGTCCCCTAGGTGCCTCAGATACGCAGTATTTT.

This clonotype was observed many times. This chain joins TRBV6-2 or TRBV6-3 and TRBJ1-1; D gene uncertain. This CDR3 region has 13 residues. From germline, CDR1 is MNHEY and CDR2 SVGEGT. V was trimmed by 1 base and J by 1 base, leaving 4 bases between them. CDR3 nucleotides: TGTGCCAGCAGTTACTGGGGGAACACTGAAGCTTTCTTT. Residues: CASSYWGNTEAFF.

This clonotype has ten or more counts. The chain uses TRBV28 and TRBJ2-2; 9 positions agree with TRBD2. There are 16 residues in the CDR3. The J segment lost 5 bases and the V segment lost 2 bases, leaving 6 bases of the junction unmatched. Germline CDR1 MDHEN, CDR2 SYDVKM. CDR3 protein: CASSLKVLAGTGELFF. The CDR3 DNA reads as TGTGCCAGCAGTTTAAAGGTGCTAGCGGGGACCGGGGAGCTGTTTTTT.

The CDR3 DNA is TGTGCCAGCAGTTTAGCACAGCACTACTATGGCTACACCTTC. Its translation is CASSLAQHYYGYTF. The rearrangement joins TRBV12-3 or TRBV12-4 to TRBJ1-2; D is unresolved. The V end was cut by 0 bases, the J end by 3 bases, with 8 bases between. The CDR3 is 14 amino acids.

This clonotype was counted at least ten times. The genes are TRBV29-1 and TRBJ2-5; 13 nucleotides line up with TRBD2. Germline values: CDR1 SQVTM, CDR2 ANQGSEA. The CDR3 is 15 residues long. The J segment lost 5 bases and the V segment lost 5 bases, leaving 8 bases of the junction unmatched. As DNA, the CDR3 is TGCAGCGTTTCTAGGACTAGCGGGAGAGGGGAGACCCAGTACTTC. Translation: CSVSRTSGRGETQYF.

This clonotype was counted many times. J is TRBJ2-1 and V is TRBV18; D gene unclear. The CDR3 contains 12 residues. Germline V gene data show CDR1 as KGHSH and CDR2 as LQKENI. V was cut by 3 bases and J by 4 bases, with 4 bases left in between. The CDR3 sequence: CASSPDYNEQFF. CDR3 bases: TGTGCCAGCTCACCCGATTACAATGAGCAGTTCTTC. The full variable domain, its missing parts supplied by reference TRBV18 and TRBJ2-1, is NAGVMQNPRHLVRRRGQEARLRCSPMKGHSHVYWYRQLPEEGLKFMVYLQKENIIDESGMPKERFSAEFPKEGPSILRIQQVVRGDSAAYFCASSPDYNEQFFGPGTRLTVL.

In its sample, this clonotype ranks as medium-sized. V gene TRBV2 combines with J gene TRBJ2-1; 8 nucleotides match TRBD1. This CDR3 spans 14 amino acids. V shed 10 bases, J shed 7 bases, and the junction held 12 bases outside the gene matches. The germline V gene has CDR1 SNHLY and CDR2 FYNNEI. The CDR3 spells CATPLGQAFNEQFF. The DNA of the CDR3 is TGTGCCACGCCTCTGGGACAGGCTTTTAATGAGCAGTTCTTC. The variable domain in full, completed from reference TRBV2 and TRBJ2-1, reads EPEVTQTPSHQVTQMGQEVILRCVPISNHLYFYWYRQILGQKVEFLVSFYNNEISEKSEIFDDQFSVERPDGSNFTLKIRSTKLEDSAMYFCATPLGQAFNEQFFGPGTRLTVL.

This clonotype was seen many times. V usage is TRBV4-1 and J usage is TRBJ2-1; D remains ambiguous. The germline V gene has CDR1 MGHRA and CDR2 YSYEKL. The CDR3 is 15 amino acids. Trimming stripped 1 base from V and 1 base from J, with 8 bases between. The DNA for the CDR3 is TGCGCCAGCAGCCAAGGCTTAGATTCCTACAATGAGCAGTTCTTC. Residues: CASSQGLDSYNEQFF.